This TCR beta chain is drawn from a study of regulatory T cells in long-lasting Graves disease. Study conclusions and caveats: It was in persistent disease that TRBV28, TRBJ1-2 and TRBJ2-5 were favored.

Time point defined: persistent/refractory GD, antithyroid drugs over 5 years with positive TRAb. PBMC RNA served as the TCR library source. The V gene lost 6 bases and the J gene lost 1 base, with 9 bases spanning the gap. This CDR3 region has 13 residues. CDR1 is SGHTA, CDR2 FQGNSA, per germline. With respect to this clonotype: Its antigen remains unknown.

Relying on iRepertoire HTBI primers and Arm-PCR of CDR3 regions, the team built TCR beta libraries. Each CDR3 protein gets one entry after TCRdb re-called the multiplex PCR reads with MiXCR. The table records under 500,000 distinct CDR3 sequences, about a fifth of them present only once. The V and J genes are TRBV7-2 and TRBJ2-5; the D is unclear. This receptor was taken from a female donor with Graves disease. Sequencing used peripheral blood mononuclear cells (PBMCs), obtained when the disease was refractory, from a patient treated with antithyroid drugs. CDR3 sequence reads: CASSTEFQETQYF. The CDR3 DNA follows: TGTGCCAGCAGTACAGAGTTCCAAGAGACCCAGTACTTC. The whole variable domain, remainder taken from reference TRBV7-2 and TRBJ2-5, is GAGVSQSPSNKVTEKGKDVELRCDPISGHTALYWYRQSLGQGLEFLIYFQGNSAPDKSGLPSDRFSAERTGGSVSTLTIQRTQQEDSAVYLCASSTEFQETQYFGPGTRLLVL.